This T cell receptor (beta chain) was sequenced in a study of blood T cell repertoires in COVID-19. Whole-study context: The United States, Italy and Spain supplied acute and convalescent COVID-19 samples.

In the authors' methods: Scientists estimated how many nucleated cells there were by amplifying reference gene primers. TCRdb's table, derived via immunoSEQ multiplex PCR, lists solely in-frame clones and lacks some. The DNA was the basis for D and trimming; V, J and clone size are from that table. The profile covers tens of thousands of clones, with about 89% appearing a single time and 7% to 9% taken by the ten largest. CDR3 length: 13 residues. In germline, CDR1 is WNHNN, CDR2 SYGVQD (reference sequence). V was cut by 4 bases and J by 4 bases, with 7 bases left in between. V usage is TRBV10-1 and J usage is TRBJ2-2; D gene unclear. The origin of this receptor is a human donor with acute or convalescent COVID-19. The donor label of this sample is uncertain. The sequenced sample consisted of peripheral blood. CDR3 nucleotides: TGCGCCAGCAGTGTTTTTAGCACCGGGGAGCTGTTTTTT. It encodes CASSVFSTGELFF.